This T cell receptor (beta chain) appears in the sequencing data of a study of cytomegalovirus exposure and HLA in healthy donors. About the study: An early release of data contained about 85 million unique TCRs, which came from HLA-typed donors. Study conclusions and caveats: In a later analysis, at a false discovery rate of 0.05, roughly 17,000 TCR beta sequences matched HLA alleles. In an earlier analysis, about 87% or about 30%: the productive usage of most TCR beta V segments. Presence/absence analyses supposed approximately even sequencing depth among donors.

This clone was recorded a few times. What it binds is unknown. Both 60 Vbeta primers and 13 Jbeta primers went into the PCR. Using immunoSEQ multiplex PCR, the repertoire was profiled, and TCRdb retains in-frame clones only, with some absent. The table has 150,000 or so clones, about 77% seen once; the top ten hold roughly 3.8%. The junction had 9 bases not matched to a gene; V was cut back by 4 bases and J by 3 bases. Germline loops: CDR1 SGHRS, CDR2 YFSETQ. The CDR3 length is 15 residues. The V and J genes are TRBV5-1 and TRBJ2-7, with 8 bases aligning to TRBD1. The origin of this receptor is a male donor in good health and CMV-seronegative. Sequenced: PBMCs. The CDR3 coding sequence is TGCGCCAGCAGCGCCCTGACAGGGGTCAGCTACGAGCAGTACTTC. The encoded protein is CASSALTGVSYEQYF.